Following are 9 T cell receptor beta chains from one sample sequenced in a study of cytomegalovirus exposure and HLA in healthy donors. Clones were sequenced by immunoSEQ multiplex PCR, and TCRdb holds only the in-frame ones, with some missing. The sample consists of 200,000 to 250,000 clones, approximately 83% of them appearing once. The sequenced sample was PBMCs. The source of these receptors is a woman in her 30s in good health and CMV-seropositive.

A single count supports this clone. The V gene is TRBV5-1, the J gene TRBJ1-5, with D perhaps matching TRBD1 (5 bases). The CDR3 has 15 amino acids. Trimming cost V 2 bases and J 2 bases, with 11 bases left between them. The V gene's germline CDR1 is SGHRS and CDR2 YFSETQ. The CDR3 loop reads CASSLGQGGNQPQHF. As DNA, the CDR3 is TGCGCCAGCAGCTTAGGGCAGGGCGGCAATCAGCCCCAGCATTTT.

V is TRBV11-2 and J is TRBJ2-1; 9 bases align to TRBD2. The germline gives CDR1 SGHAT, CDR2 FQNNGV. J lost 3 bases, V lost 1 base, and 7 bases had no gene match. The CDR3 runs to 17 residues. The CDR3 DNA reads TGTGCCAGCAGCTTAGGTCTAGCGGGACAGTTCTACAATGAGCAGTTCTTC. This codes for CASSLGLAGQFYNEQFF.

The rearrangement joins TRBV27 to TRBJ2-1; TRBD2 matches at 8 bases. CDR3 length: 15 residues. Germline assignment: CDR1 MNHEY and CDR2 SMNVEV (reference sequence). V lost 4 bases, J lost 9 bases, and 11 bases stayed unmatched. CDR3 nucleotide sequence: TGTGCCAGCAGTTCTTACCCCGGGAGGGGGGGTGAGCAGTTCTTC. Protein sequence: CASSSYPGRGGEQFF.

This clone was seen a single time. The V and J genes are TRBV2 and TRBJ1-2; D not resolved. There are 14 residues in the CDR3. Trimming left V 8 bases short and J 3 bases short, with 16 bases between. The V gene's germline CDR1 is SNHLY and CDR2 FYNNEI. In nucleotides, the CDR3 is TGTGCCAGCGTAGAAAGATGGGAGTACTATGGCTACACCTTC. This codes for CASVERWEYYGYTF.

The chain links TRBV29-1 to TRBJ2-1, with 7 bases aligning to TRBD2. V trimming: 6 bases; J trimming: 8 bases; junction bases outside the gene matches: 4. The germline V gene encodes CDR1 SQVTM and CDR2 ANQGSEA. This CDR3 has 11 amino acids. The CDR3 reads CSVRTSDEQFF. Here the CDR3 DNA reads TGCAGCGTACGGACTAGTGATGAGCAGTTCTTC.

J is TRBJ1-5 and V is TRBV27, with a possible D match to TRBD1 (6 bases). CDR1 and CDR2 from the germline V gene are MNHEY and SMNVEV (reference sequence). The CDR3 is 13 amino acids. V lost 6 bases and J lost 9, with 15 bases in between. The CDR3 nucleotides are TGTGCCAGCAGCGAGGACAGCATGCGGCCCCAGCATTTT. Its protein product is CASSEDSMRPQHF.

There are a few counts of this clone. The chain carries TRBV10-1 and TRBJ2-7; perhaps TRBD1 as D (6 bases). The ends were cut back, 4 bases at V and 2 bases at J, with 15 bases in the middle. The CDR3 loop spans 15 amino acids. Germline CDR1 WNHNN, CDR2 SYGVQD (reference sequence). The CDR3 sequence: CASSVQPGETYEQYF. The CDR3 DNA follows: TGCGCCAGCAGTGTGCAGCCAGGGGAGACCTACGAGCAGTACTTC.

This rearrangement joins TRBV14 to TRBJ2-7, with 7 bases aligning to TRBD1. Per the germline V gene, CDR1 is SGHDN and CDR2 is FVKESK. V shed 7 bases, J shed 5 bases, and the junction held 8 bases outside the gene matches. This CDR3 has 13 residues. CDR3 sequence: CASNTNRGHEQYF. CDR3 nucleotides: TGTGCCAGCAACACGAACAGGGGACACGAGCAGTACTTC.

The chain uses TRBV6-5 and TRBJ1-1; 7 nucleotides agree with TRBD1. The CDR3 has 14 residues. Germline CDR1 and CDR2: MNHEY and SVGAGI. V was pared by 2 bases and J by 5 bases, with 5 bases of the junction left unmatched. The CDR3 region has the DNA TGTGCCAGCAGTTACGGACAGGCGACGACTGAAGCTTTCTTT. Protein sequence: CASSYGQATTEAFF.